Below, 2 T cell receptor beta chains from the same sample are listed, as sequenced in a study of control samples from healthy donors and cancer patients. Assay: immunoSEQ multiplex PCR; the TCRdb copy retains only in-frame clones and omits some. The repertoire has around 77,000 clones, 85% to 95% of them found once; the top ten carry 5.5% to 6.5%. The sequenced sample was blood. All receptors derive from a woman aged 55-70 years in good health.

This rearrangement joins TRBV18 to TRBJ2-2; 9 positions agree with TRBD1. Germline values: CDR1 KGHSH, CDR2 LQKENI. V trimming: 0 bases; J trimming: 7 bases; junction bases outside the gene matches: 9. The CDR3 is 17 amino acids. The CDR3 is CASSPPNHRGRIGELFF. The CDR3 DNA reads as TGTGCCAGCTCACCACCTAACCACAGGGGGCGGATCGGGGAGCTGTTTTTT.

The J gene is TRBJ1-1, the V gene TRBV3-1 (or the pseudogene TRBV3-2); D possibly corresponds to TRBD1 (5 bases). This CDR3 is 14 amino acids long. V was cut by 4 bases and J by 3 bases, with 12 bases left in between. The germline V gene encodes CDR1 LGHDT and CDR2 YNNKEL (reference sequence). The CDR3 is CASSRTDSYTEAFF. CDR3 bases: TGTGCCAGCAGCCGTACAGACAGTTACACTGAAGCTTTCTTT.